Below, 26 T cell receptor beta chains from the same sample are listed, as sequenced in a study of cytomegalovirus exposure and HLA in healthy donors (dated by TCRdb to 2015 to 2018). Libraries were built with the immunoSEQ multiplex PCR assay. For the multiplex PCR, a mixture combining 60 forward primers for TCR Vbeta segments and 13 reverse primers for TCR Jbeta segments was used. The clones in this table, taken by TCRdb from immuneACCESS, are in-frame only. Not every clone is retained; where verified, under half of the shortfall comes from an unresolved V gene, and the cause of the rest is unknown. This sample has tens of thousands of clones in its table, and around 72% of those were observed once. Of the sample, around 22% is held by the ten largest clones. Sequences were obtained from PBMCs. The receptors come from a woman between 45 and 65 years old in good health and CMV-seropositive.

This clone has more than one count but fewer than ten. The rearrangement uses TRBV11-3 and TRBJ2-2; D is ambiguous. Germline values: CDR1 SGHNT, CDR2 YENEEA. The CDR3 runs 12 residues. Trimming removed 3 bases at V and 7 bases at J, with 6 bases between. The CDR3 DNA follows: TGTGCCAGCAGCTTCATCGGCGGGGAGCTGTTTTTT. This gives the protein CASSFIGGELFF. The full variable domain, in which reference TRBV11-3 and TRBJ2-2 provide the parts outside the CDR3, is EAGVVQSPRYKIIEKKQPVAFWCNPISGHNTLYWYLQNLGQGPELLIRYENEEAVDDSQLPKDRFSAERLKGVDSTLKIQPAELGDSAVYLCASSFIGGELFFGEGSRLTVL.

This chain joins TRBV15 and TRBJ2-4; 8 nucleotides agree with TRBD2. Trimming cost V 5 bases and J 0 bases; bases outside gene matches: 15. CDR3 size: 19 residues. In germline, CDR1 is LNHNV, CDR2 YYDKDF (reference sequence). The CDR3 nucleotides read TGTGCCACCAGCTTTGGGAGCGGGAGAGGGGGGCAAGCCAAAAACATTCAGTACTTC. Translating it yields CATSFGSGRGGQAKNIQYF.

This clone has more than one count but fewer than ten. The CDR3 protein is CASSLGSGLYPEKLFF. The CDR3 nucleotides read TGTGCCAGCAGTTTAGGGTCGGGGTTGTATCCCGAAAAACTGTTTTTT. The rearrangement uses TRBV27 and TRBJ1-4; D gene uncertain. V was shortened by 2 bases and J by 8 bases, with 18 bases between the two germline ends. Looked up from germline, CDR1 is MNHEY and CDR2 is SMNVEV (reference sequence). CDR3 length equals 16 residues.

The chain joins TRBV4-2 to TRBJ2-1, with 8 bases identical to TRBD2. Germline-derived CDR1 and CDR2 are LGHNA and YNFKEQ. V lost 0 bases, J lost 8 bases, and 9 bases stayed unmatched. CDR3 length: 16 residues. Here the CDR3 reads CASSQDGPGGKDEQFF. CDR3 nucleotides: TGTGCCAGCAGCCAAGATGGGCCGGGGGGGAAGGATGAGCAGTTCTTC.

The chain couples TRBV5-1 to TRBJ2-1; 9 bases are a match to TRBD2. The CDR3 runs to 15 residues. Per germline, CDR1 SGHRS and CDR2 YFSETQ. V shed 0 bases, J shed 9 bases, and the junction held 7 bases outside the gene matches. The CDR3 sequence: CASSLESGGYGEQFF. The CDR3 DNA sequence: TGCGCCAGCAGCTTGGAAAGCGGGGGGTACGGTGAGCAGTTCTTC.

The CDR3 bases are TGTGCCAGCAGCTTGCCCGCGACTGAAGCTTTCTTT. It is translated as CASSLPATEAFF. The chain carries TRBV7-2 and TRBJ1-1; D uncertain. V lost 3 bases and J 5 bases, leaving 7 bases between the germline ends. Looked up from germline, CDR1 is SGHTA and CDR2 is FQGNSA. The CDR3 covers 12 residues.

This clone was recorded a few times. The J gene is TRBJ1-2, the V gene TRBV5-6; the match to TRBD1 covers 9 bases. CDR3 length: 14 residues. Germline loops: CDR1 SGHDT, CDR2 YYEEEE. V was pared by 0 bases and J by 5 bases, with 2 bases of the junction left unmatched. The CDR3 spells CASSLGDRVYGYTF. The CDR3 nucleotides are TGTGCCAGCAGCTTGGGGGACAGGGTTTATGGCTACACCTTC.

The chain uses TRBV18 and TRBJ2-3; 11 bases line up with TRBD2. J was trimmed by 0 bases and V by 1 base; bases with no gene match: 15. The length of the CDR3 is 21 residues. The germline V gene has CDR1 KGHSH and CDR2 LQKENI. DNA for the CDR3: TGTGCCAGCTCACCACTCCCCCCGCGACTAGCGGGGATAACTAGCACAGATACGCAGTATTTT. It translates to CASSPLPPRLAGITSTDTQYF. Looking up the rest from reference TRBV18 and TRBJ2-3 gives the full variable domain: NAGVMQNPRHLVRRRGQEARLRCSPMKGHSHVYWYRQLPEEGLKFMVYLQKENIIDESGMPKERFSAEFPKEGPSILRIQQVVRGDSAAYFCASSPLPPRLAGITSTDTQYFGPGTRLTVL.

V and J are TRBV2 and TRBJ2-7, with a possible D match to TRBD2 (6 bases). This CDR3 has 16 amino acids. Germline V lookup: CDR1 SNHLY, CDR2 FYNNEI. V was cut by 2 bases and J by 7 bases, with 21 bases left in between. In DNA, the CDR3 is TGTGCCAGCAGTGAACGTGTGGAGGGCCCTCGGGGTGAGCAGTACTTC. It specifies CASSERVEGPRGEQYF.

The J gene is TRBJ1-1, the V gene TRBV7-9, with D uncertain. CDR1 and CDR2 (germline): SEHNR, FQNEAQ (reference sequence). Between the trimmed V and J ends, which lost 5 bases and 4 bases, there was a span of 8 bases. The length of the CDR3 is 12 residues. CDR3 sequence: CASSPSGTEAFF. The DNA of the CDR3 is TGTGCCAGCAGCCCCAGTGGCACTGAAGCTTTCTTT.

The V and J genes are TRBV4-1 and TRBJ1-2; D is perhaps TRBD1 (6 bases). The V gene lost 1 base and the J gene lost 1 base, with 13 bases spanning the gap. The CDR3 loop spans 16 amino acids. Looked up from germline, CDR1 is MGHRA and CDR2 is YSYEKL. CDR3 nucleotides: TGCGCCAGCAGCCAAGCATTACCACAGGGTAACTATGGCTACACCTTC. Translated, it gives CASSQALPQGNYGYTF.

The chain uses TRBV7-3 and TRBJ2-1, with a weak D call TRBD2 (5 bases). Trimming removed 2 bases at V and 5 bases at J, with 10 bases between. There are 14 residues in the CDR3. The germline V gene has CDR1 SGHTA and CDR2 FQGTGA. CDR3 nucleotides: TGTGCCAGCAGCTTAGGGGAGTCCCACAATGAGCAGTTCTTC. Protein: CASSLGESHNEQFF. Full variable domain (remainder filled in from reference TRBV7-3 and TRBJ2-1): GAGVSQTPSNKVTEKGKYVELRCDPISGHTALYWYRQSLGQGPEFLIYFQGTGAADDSGLPNDRFFAVRPEGSVSTLKIQRTERGDSAVYLCASSLGESHNEQFFGPGTRLTVL.

The chain employs TRBV4-3 and TRBJ2-7, with D maybe TRBD2 (7 bases). Trimming left V 4 bases short and J 2 bases short, with 15 bases between. CDR3 length: 15 residues. Germline CDR1 reads LGHNA; CDR2 reads YSLEER. The CDR3 protein is CASSRGGSQAYEQYF. CDR3 DNA: TGCGCCAGCAGCCGGGGGGGCAGCCAAGCCTACGAGCAGTACTTC.

This clone was counted between two and nine times. The chain employs TRBV4-2 and TRBJ1-1, with a weak D call TRBD1 (5 bases). Germline lookup yields CDR1 LGHNA and CDR2 YNFKEQ. The V gene lost 0 bases and the J gene lost 7 bases, with 12 bases spanning the gap. The CDR3 sequence is 14 residues long. The DNA of the CDR3 is TGTGCCAGCAGCCAAGAGACTCGGGGGGATGAAGCTTTCTTT. This codes for CASSQETRGDEAFF.

Here the CDR3 reads CASSRDRGKDTQYF. DNA of the CDR3: TGTGCCAGCTCCCGGGACAGAGGTAAAGATACGCAGTATTTT. The V and J genes are TRBV27 and TRBJ2-3; 7 nucleotides match TRBD1. Germline lookup yields CDR1 MNHEY and CDR2 SMNVEV (reference sequence). J was trimmed by 5 bases and V by 8 bases; bases with no gene match: 10. The CDR3 totals 14 residues.

The chain combines TRBV7-2 with TRBJ1-6, with TRBD1 as a possible D gene (5 bases). The CDR3 has 13 residues. Trimming took off 5 bases at V and 8 bases at J, with 10 bases between the two ends. Per germline, CDR1 SGHTA and CDR2 FQGNSA. CDR3 residues: CASSKRGDSPLHF. The CDR3 nucleotides are TGTGCCAGCAGCAAACGGGGGGATTCACCCCTCCACTTT.

This clone came up a few times. V is TRBV27 and J is TRBJ2-5; the D gene is possibly TRBD2 (6 bases). The better agreement between TRBJ2-7 and the DNA end casts doubt on the J call. Germline CDR1 and CDR2: MNHEY and SMNVEV (reference sequence). The CDR3 extends over 14 amino acids. CDR3 region: CASSSPAGAYEQYF. The CDR3 region has the DNA TGTGCCAGCAGTTCGCCAGCGGGCGCCTACGAGCAGTACTTC.

The V call is TRBV28, the J call TRBJ2-1; 15 bases are a match to TRBD2. V was pared by 7 bases and J by 2 bases, with 12 bases of the junction left unmatched. Per the germline V gene, CDR1 is MDHEN and CDR2 is SYDVKM. This CDR3 region has 19 residues. DNA for the CDR3: TGTGCCAGCACCTTGCCCGGACTAGCGGGAGGGGGGACCTACAATGAGCAGTTCTTC. Residues: CASTLPGLAGGGTYNEQFF. The entire variable domain, with the rest obtained from reference TRBV28 and TRBJ2-1, is as follows: DVKVTQSSRYLVKRTGEKVFLECVQDMDHENMFWYRQDPGLGLRLIYFSYDVKMKEKGDIPEGYSVSREKKERFSLILESASTNQTSMYLCASTLPGLAGGGTYNEQFFGPGTRLTVL.

The V and J genes are TRBV6-1 and TRBJ2-3, with no clear D. V dropped 5 bases and J dropped 2 bases, with 8 bases sitting between them. This CDR3 has 13 amino acids. Germline V gives CDR1 MNHNS, CDR2 SASEGT. CDR3 sequence reads: CASSQIATDTQYF. The CDR3 DNA follows: TGTGCCAGCAGTCAGATCGCCACAGATACGCAGTATTTT.

V usage is TRBV27 and J usage is TRBJ2-2; D is unresolved. This CDR3 spans 14 amino acids. In germline, CDR1 is MNHEY, CDR2 SMNVEV (reference sequence). V lost 0 bases and J 4 bases, leaving 6 bases between the germline ends. The CDR3 DNA reads as TGTGCCAGCAGTTTATCGATCGGCACCGGGGAGCTGTTTTTT. This encodes CASSLSIGTGELFF.

The rearrangement links TRBV30 to TRBJ2-7, with TRBD2 matching 8 bases. The V gene's germline CDR1 is GTSNPN and CDR2 SVGIG (reference sequence). This CDR3 comprises 13 residues. The V gene end was trimmed by 2 bases and the J gene end by 5 bases; junction bases not matched to a gene: 5. This chain's CDR3 is CAWSLVAGNEQYF. The CDR3 nucleotides read TGTGCCTGGAGTCTAGTAGCGGGAAACGAGCAGTACTTC.

The chain is built from TRBV19 and TRBJ1-2; 9 bases map to TRBD1. CDR3 size: 15 residues. Germline values: CDR1 LNHDA, CDR2 SQIVND (reference sequence). Unmatched junction bases numbered 8, after V lost 9 bases and J lost 0 bases. CDR3 sequence reads: CASSPDRGPNYGYTF. The CDR3 DNA is TGTGCCAGCAGCCCGGACAGGGGACCTAACTATGGCTACACCTTC.

The chain recombines TRBV6-5 with TRBJ2-5, with D tentatively TRBD2 (6 bases). The CDR3 is 15 amino acids. Per germline, CDR1 MNHEY and CDR2 SVGAGI. V shed 0 bases and J shed 0 bases, with 8 bases lying between them. The chain's CDR3 is CASSYSWTNQETQYF. The CDR3 bases are TGTGCCAGCAGTTACTCTTGGACTAACCAAGAGACCCAGTACTTC.

CDR3 in DNA: TGTGCCAGCAGCTTAGGACAGGGGGCCAGGACGCAGTATTTT. Protein: CASSLGQGARTQYF. The chain couples TRBV7-3 to TRBJ2-3; TRBD1 agrees at 11 bases. Per germline, CDR1 SGHTA and CDR2 FQGTGA. V dropped 2 bases and J dropped 9; count of bases not matched to a gene: 4. The CDR3 has 14 residues.

This clone was counted a few times. This chain joins TRBV6-1 and TRBJ2-2; TRBD1 matches at 11 bases. Germline V gene lookup returns CDR1 MNHNS and CDR2 SASEGT. This CDR3 is built from 15 residues. Trimming cost V 4 bases and J 6 bases; bases outside gene matches: 4. The CDR3 DNA reads TGTGCCAGCAGTGGGGGACAGGGGGACGCCGGGGAGCTGTTTTTT. Amino acids: CASSGGQGDAGELFF.

This clone is a singleton in its sample. V gene TRBV6-1 combines with J gene TRBJ2-5, with D tentatively TRBD2 (5 bases). From germline, CDR1 is MNHNS and CDR2 SASEGT. The CDR3 loop spans 12 amino acids. V lost 11 bases, J lost 4 bases, and 14 bases lay in between. This CDR3 is CASWPRGETQYF. The DNA for the CDR3 is TGTGCCTCCTGGCCCCGGGGAGAGACCCAGTACTTC.